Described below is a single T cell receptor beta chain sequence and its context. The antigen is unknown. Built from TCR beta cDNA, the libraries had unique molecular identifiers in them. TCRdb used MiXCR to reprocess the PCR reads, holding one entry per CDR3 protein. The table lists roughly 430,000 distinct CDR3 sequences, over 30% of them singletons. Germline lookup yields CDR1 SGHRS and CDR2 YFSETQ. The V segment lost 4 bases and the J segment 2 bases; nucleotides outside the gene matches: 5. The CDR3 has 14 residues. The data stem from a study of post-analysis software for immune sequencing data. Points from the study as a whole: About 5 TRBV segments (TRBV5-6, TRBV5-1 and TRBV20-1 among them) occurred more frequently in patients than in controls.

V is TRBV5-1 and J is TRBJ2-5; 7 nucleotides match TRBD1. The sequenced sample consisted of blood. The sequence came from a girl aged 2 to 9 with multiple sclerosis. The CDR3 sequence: CASSTGQAQETQYF. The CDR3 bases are TGCGCCAGCAGCACCGGACAGGCTCAAGAGACCCAGTACTTC.